Included here is one TCR beta chain sequence, with context. The antigen is not known. This specimen comes from a study of T cells in localized non-small cell lung cancer. Whole-study results and caveats: Higher adjacent-lung clonality was associated with shorter survival. The appearance of a median about 62 of the top 100 tumor clones was seen in adjacent lung. Sequencing covered just one tumor region, so heterogeneity cannot be ruled out. T cell clonality was highest in uninvolved adjacent lung, above tumor.

This CDR3 contains 16 residues. Trimming removed 1 base at V and 3 bases at J, with 15 bases between. Germline values: CDR1 SGHAT, CDR2 FQNNGV. Here immunoSEQ multiplex PCR was the method, and the copy in TCRdb shows in-frame clones only, minus some. The sample records around 30,000 clones, 85% to 95% being singletons. This chain uses TRBV11-2 with TRBJ1-1; D may be TRBD1 (6 bases). This sequence was found in a woman aged 40 to 75 with stage I lung adenocarcinoma. This material consisted of peripheral blood, taken before any cancer treatment. CDR3 in DNA: TGTGCCAGCAGCTTAGTACAGGGTCGGAGAGACACTGAAGCTTTCTTT. This encodes CASSLVQGRRDTEAFF.